The rows below give T cell receptor beta chains drawn from one sample of a study of blood T cell repertoires in COVID-19. TCRdb keeps only in-frame clones here, not all; method: immunoSEQ multiplex PCR. The sample records around 100,000 clones, about nine tenths being singletons. Sequencing input: peripheral blood. The origin of the receptors is a man in his fifties or sixties with acute or convalescent COVID-19. The CDR3 runs from the conserved cysteine through the conserved F or W. Each record gives: V gene, D gene, J gene, clone size, CDR3 DNA, CDR3 protein. A D gene is named only where the DNA matches it firmly. Some rows have no size entry. The others give once, few or many, or a class for an expanded clone.

v_call: TRBV11-2; d_call: NA; j_call: TRBJ1-1; clone_size: NA; cdr3_nt: TGTGCCAGCAGCACCCAGGGGTGGGGAAGCACTGAAGCTTTCTTT; cdr3_aa: CASSTQGWGSTEAFF
v_call: TRBV19; d_call: NA; j_call: TRBJ1-5; clone_size: NA; cdr3_nt: TGTGCCAGTAGTATCGCAGGTCAGCCCCAGCATTTT; cdr3_aa: CASSIAGQPQHF
v_call: TRBV18; d_call: TRBD1; j_call: TRBJ2-5; clone_size: NA; cdr3_nt: TGTGCCAGCTCCTCGGACAGGGGGTACCAAGAGACCCAGTACTTC; cdr3_aa: CASSSDRGYQETQYF
v_call: TRBV28; d_call: TRBD2; j_call: TRBJ2-1; clone_size: NA; cdr3_nt: TGTGCCAGCAGTCCACCCCCCGGGACTAGCGGAGACAATGAGCAGTTCTTC; cdr3_aa: CASSPPPGTSGDNEQFF
v_call: TRBV18; d_call: TRBD1; j_call: TRBJ1-2; clone_size: NA; cdr3_nt: TGTGCCAGCTCACCATCATCAGGACAGGTTATTAACTATGGCTACACCTTC; cdr3_aa: CASSPSSGQVINYGYTF
v_call: TRBV3-1/TRBV3-2; d_call: NA; j_call: TRBJ1-1; clone_size: NA; cdr3_nt: TGTGCCAGCAGCCAAGATCCGGTAACCGAAGCTTTCTTT; cdr3_aa: CASSQDPVTEAFF
v_call: TRBV6-4; d_call: TRBD1; j_call: TRBJ1-2; clone_size: once; cdr3_nt: TGTGCCAGCAGTGAATTTGGGACAGGGAACTATGGCTACACCTTC; cdr3_aa: CASSEFGTGNYGYTF
v_call: TRBV6-4; d_call: TRBD1; j_call: TRBJ2-1; clone_size: NA; cdr3_nt: TGTGCCAAAACAAGGGGGCCCTATGAGCAGTTCTTC; cdr3_aa: CAKTRGPYEQFF
v_call: TRBV18; d_call: NA; j_call: TRBJ2-1; clone_size: NA; cdr3_nt: TGTGCCAGCTCTTCAGGGGTAGGCAATGAGCAGTTCTTC; cdr3_aa: CASSSGVGNEQFF
v_call: TRBV6-2/TRBV6-3; d_call: TRBD1; j_call: TRBJ2-3; clone_size: NA; cdr3_nt: TGTGCCAGCAGTTGGCGGGACAGGGTAACAGATACGCAGTATTTT; cdr3_aa: CASSWRDRVTDTQYF
v_call: TRBV19; d_call: TRBD1; j_call: TRBJ1-1; clone_size: NA; cdr3_nt: TGTGCCAGTAGTACGACAGGGGGCCTCGCTGAAGCTTTCTTT; cdr3_aa: CASSTTGGLAEAFF
v_call: TRBV4-3; d_call: NA; j_call: TRBJ2-2; clone_size: NA; cdr3_nt: TGCGCCAGCAGCCAAGATACAAGGGAGCTGTTTTTT; cdr3_aa: CASSQDTRELFF
v_call: TRBV5-1; d_call: NA; j_call: TRBJ2-3; clone_size: once; cdr3_nt: TGCGCCAGCAGCTTATCCCCCCAGCCAGGGCCAGATACGCAGTATTTT; cdr3_aa: CASSLSPQPGPDTQYF
v_call: TRBV12-3/TRBV12-4; d_call: TRBD1; j_call: TRBJ1-1; clone_size: NA; cdr3_nt: TGTGCCAGCACCAAAAACAGGGGTTCTGAAGCTTTCTTT; cdr3_aa: CASTKNRGSEAFF
v_call: TRBV6-2/TRBV6-3; d_call: TRBD2; j_call: TRBJ2-7; clone_size: NA; cdr3_nt: TGTGCCAGCAGTTACTCGCCGGGACTAGCTGATTACGAGCAGTACTTC; cdr3_aa: CASSYSPGLADYEQYF
v_call: TRBV5-4; d_call: TRBD1; j_call: TRBJ2-3; clone_size: NA; cdr3_nt: TGTGCCAGCAGCATTAGGACAGGGGGAACAGATACGCAGTATTTT; cdr3_aa: CASSIRTGGTDTQYF
v_call: TRBV5-1; d_call: NA; j_call: TRBJ2-1; clone_size: NA; cdr3_nt: TGCGCCAGCAGCTCGTCCCTCAATGAGCAGTTCTTC; cdr3_aa: CASSSSLNEQFF
v_call: TRBV19; d_call: NA; j_call: TRBJ1-5; clone_size: NA; cdr3_nt: TGTGCCAGTATCCCGGGGTCCTATGGCAATCAGCCCCAGCATTTT; cdr3_aa: CASIPGSYGNQPQHF
v_call: TRBV14; d_call: NA; j_call: TRBJ1-6; clone_size: NA; cdr3_nt: TGTGCCAGCAGCCGTTTACAGGAACCCCTCCACTTT; cdr3_aa: CASSRLQEPLHF
v_call: TRBV6-1; d_call: NA; j_call: TRBJ1-6; clone_size: few; cdr3_nt: TGTGCCAGCAGTGAGAGGTCAGCCAAAAATTCACCCCTCCACTTT; cdr3_aa: CASSERSAKNSPLHF
v_call: TRBV6-5; d_call: NA; j_call: TRBJ1-6; clone_size: NA; cdr3_nt: TGTGCCAGCAGTTACAGTAGGACAGACTCGGGGCCCCTCCACTTT; cdr3_aa: CASSYSRTDSGPLHF
v_call: TRBV28; d_call: TRBD1; j_call: TRBJ1-4; clone_size: NA; cdr3_nt: TGTGCCAGCAGTTTCTGGACAGGCGTTAATGAAAAACTGTTTTTT; cdr3_aa: CASSFWTGVNEKLFF
v_call: TRBV18; d_call: TRBD2; j_call: TRBJ2-1; clone_size: few; cdr3_nt: TGTGCCAGCTCACCCCTTGCGTTAGCGGGGGGCCCCAGCTCCTACAATGAGCAGTTCTTC; cdr3_aa: CASSPLALAGGPSSYNEQFF
v_call: TRBV29-1; d_call: NA; j_call: TRBJ1-4; clone_size: NA; cdr3_nt: TGCAGCGTTGAAGGAACAGGGCGAGGGACTAATGAAAAACTGTTTTTT; cdr3_aa: CSVEGTGRGTNEKLFF
v_call: TRBV5-1; d_call: NA; j_call: TRBJ2-7; clone_size: NA; cdr3_nt: TGCGCCAGCAGCTTGTTGGGGGCGACCTACGAGCAGTACTTC; cdr3_aa: CASSLLGATYEQYF
v_call: TRBV3-1/TRBV3-2; d_call: NA; j_call: TRBJ1-3; clone_size: NA; cdr3_nt: TGTGCCAGCAGACGAACAGGAAACTCTGGAAACACCATATATTTT; cdr3_aa: CASRRTGNSGNTIYF
v_call: TRBV6-5; d_call: NA; j_call: TRBJ1-2; clone_size: NA; cdr3_nt: TGTGCCAGCAGTTACTCTGGGCAGGTCGGATATGGCTACACCTTC; cdr3_aa: CASSYSGQVGYGYTF
v_call: TRBV5-1; d_call: TRBD1; j_call: TRBJ2-7; clone_size: NA; cdr3_nt: TGCGCCAGCAGCTTGCGGCCGGGACAGGGGGCGAGGATGACCTACGAGCAGTACTTC; cdr3_aa: CASSLRPGQGARMTYEQYF
v_call: TRBV15; d_call: TRBD2; j_call: TRBJ2-7; clone_size: NA; cdr3_nt: TGTGCCACCAGCAGAGCCGCCGTAGCGGGGCGAGGCTACGAGCAGTACTTC; cdr3_aa: CATSRAAVAGRGYEQYF